These 2 T cell receptor beta chains share one sample of origin, sequenced in a study of cytomegalovirus exposure and HLA in healthy donors (dated by TCRdb to about 2017). The method was the immunoSEQ multiplex PCR assay. For the multiplex PCR, a mixture combining 60 forward primers for TCR Vbeta segments and 13 reverse primers for TCR Jbeta segments was used. TCRdb retrieved this table from immuneACCESS and kept in-frame rearrangements only. Not all clones are present; in checked studies, unresolved V genes account for under half, and no reason is known for the remainder. This sample lists about 120,000 clones; 81% were detected once. The ten largest make up 2% to 2.5% of the sample. The sequencing input was PBMCs. These receptors were collected from a woman between 35 and 50 years old in good health and CMV-seronegative.

V gene TRBV10-2 combines with J gene TRBJ2-3; TRBD1 aligns across 12 bases. Per the germline V gene, CDR1 is WSHSY and CDR2 is SAAADI. With V trimmed by 4 bases and J by 0 bases, 20 bases remained unmatched. The CDR3 covers 22 residues. This CDR3 is CASSGLFGGQGARGGSTDTQYF. CDR3 nucleotide sequence: TGCGCCAGCAGTGGTCTATTCGGGGGACAGGGGGCTAGGGGGGGAAGCACAGATACGCAGTATTTT.

V and J are TRBV5-1 and TRBJ2-7; TRBD2 might be the D (5 bases). Germline V gene data show CDR1 as SGHRS and CDR2 as YFSETQ. V shed 4 bases and J shed 0 bases, with 11 bases lying between them. The CDR3 has 14 amino acids. Here the CDR3 reads CASSPRLHSYEQYF. CDR3 coding DNA: TGCGCCAGCAGCCCCCGACTACACTCCTACGAGCAGTACTTC.